The text below deals with one T cell receptor (beta chain). The sample belongs to a study of blood T cell repertoires in COVID-19. Study background: Material from acute and convalescent COVID-19 was sourced from the United States, Italy and Spain. The analysed material was cDNA or gDNA that came from T cells, B-cell-depleted T cells, or PBMCs.

Original methodology: Using reference gene primer amplification, nucleated cell counts were estimated. Sequencing was performed with immunoSEQ multiplex PCR; in TCRdb, only in-frame clones are kept and a portion is missing. For V, J and clone size, that table is used; D and trimming come from the DNA. The sample records about 140,000 clones, over 70% being singletons. The receptor's source is an older woman with acute or convalescent COVID-19. Specimen: peripheral blood.

The CDR3 sequence is CASSLNLGLVSYNEQFF. CDR3 coding DNA: TGTGCCAGCAGCCTCAACCTCGGACTAGTATCCTACAATGAGCAGTTCTTC. V usage is TRBV27 and J usage is TRBJ2-1; TRBD2 matches 7 bases. V shed 6 bases, J shed 1 base, and the junction held 12 bases outside the gene matches. CDR1 is MNHEY and CDR2 is SMNVEV in the germline V gene (reference sequence). The CDR3 contains 17 residues.